The present T cell receptor beta chain was sequenced within a study of T cell responses to AZD1222 COVID-19 vaccine. Study details: It was second doses at about 4 or about 12 weeks that were pooled.

Clones were read by immunoSEQ multiplex PCR, and TCRdb kept only the in-frame ones, dropping some. The table shows roughly 180,000 clones, with 90% to 95% occurring only once. Germline V gene sequence: CDR1 MNHNS, CDR2 SASEGT. This CDR3 contains 13 residues. V was cut by 3 bases and J by 5 bases, with 10 bases left in between. The sample was peripheral blood, taken on day 0 of AZD1222 vaccination. The rearrangement joins TRBV6-1 to TRBJ2-5; D not resolved. This receptor was identified in an adult in good health. CDR3 nucleotides: TGTGCCAGCAGTGAGGGGTCAATTGAGACCCAGTACTTC. Amino acid sequence: CASSEGSIETQYF.